The clone carrying this T cell receptor beta chain was seen ten or more times. Its matching antigen is unknown. The source of the sample is a study of T cells after yellow fever vaccination. Study-wide points: A minor fraction of clonotypes spanned both CD4 and CD8 compartments.

The CDR3 covers 15 residues. Germline CDR1 and CDR2: SEHNR and FQNEAQ (reference sequence). Trimming shortened V by 3 bases and J by 4 bases, and 12 bases separated the two germline ends. TCR cDNA, made by 5'RACE template switching, carried an added universal primer site and UMIs. Each CDR3 protein is one row after TCRdb ran MiXCR on the 5' RACE reads. The table lists approximately 550,000 distinct CDR3 sequences, approximately 13% of them singletons. This sequence joins TRBV7-9 and TRBJ2-2; D may be TRBD1 (5 bases). The clonotype originates from a man aged 30-40 years who received the YFV17D yellow fever vaccine. The sequences come from PBMCs, collected on the day of the yellow fever booster vaccination. CDR3 DNA: TGTGCCAGCAGCTTGCAGGGTGGAACCACCGGGGAGCTGTTTTTT. It encodes CASSLQGGTTGELFF.